The following is a TCR beta chain sequence with its context. Its specificity is not known. With V trimmed by 4 bases and J by 3 bases, 5 bases remained unmatched. The CDR3 has 14 residues. The V gene's germline CDR1 is SEHNR and CDR2 FQNEAQ (reference sequence). This table comes from immunoSEQ multiplex PCR, and its TCRdb copy is limited to in-frame clones, with some not included. The sample has some 10,000 clones; about 54% are singletons. This entry belongs to a study of STAT3 mutations in large granular lymphocyte leukemia. Study-wide points: Every T-LGLL patient had at least one immunodominant TCRbeta clonotype.

Source material: peripheral blood mononuclear cells. The chain carries TRBV7-9 and TRBJ2-7, with 8 nucleotides matching TRBD2. This receptor was obtained from a boy aged 5-17 years with T-cell large granular lymphocyte leukemia. Some clones in this sample may be carry-over from other donors' samples. This chain's CDR3 is CASSSSGGLYEQYF. The CDR3 DNA sequence: TGTGCCAGCAGCTCATCGGGGGGGCTCTACGAGCAGTACTTC.